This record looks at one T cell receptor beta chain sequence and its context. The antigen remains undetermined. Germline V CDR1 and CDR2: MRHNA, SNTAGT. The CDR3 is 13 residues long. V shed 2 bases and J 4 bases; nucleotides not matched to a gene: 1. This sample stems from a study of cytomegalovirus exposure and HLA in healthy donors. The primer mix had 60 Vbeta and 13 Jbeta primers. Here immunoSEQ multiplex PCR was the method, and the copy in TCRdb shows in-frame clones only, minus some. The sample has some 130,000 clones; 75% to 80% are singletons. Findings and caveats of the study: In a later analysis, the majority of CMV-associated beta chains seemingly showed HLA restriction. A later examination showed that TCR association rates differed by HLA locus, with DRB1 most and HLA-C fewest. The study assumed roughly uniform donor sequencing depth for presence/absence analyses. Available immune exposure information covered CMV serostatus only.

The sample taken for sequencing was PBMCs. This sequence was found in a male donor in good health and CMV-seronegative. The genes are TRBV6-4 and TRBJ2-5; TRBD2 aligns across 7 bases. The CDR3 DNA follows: TGTGCCAGCAGTGACGGCGGGGGAGAGACCCAGTACTTC. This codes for CASSDGGGETQYF.